These 10 T cell receptor beta chains originate from one sample sequenced in a study of shared clonotypes between healthy human individuals (dated by TCRdb to 2018 to 2021). The library was built by means of the immunoSEQ multiplex PCR assay. TCRdb took this table from immuneACCESS and kept in-frame rearrangements with V and J called. Such tables lack part of the clones; where checked against another copy, unresolved V genes explain under half of the gap, and the rest is unexplained. Recorded for this sample are 1.6 million or so clones; about 98.5% of them occurred a single time. Approximately 0.4% of the sample lies in the top ten. Sequencing input: naive CD4+ T cells sorted from blood. The cell subset or site label of this sample denotes: CD45RA+ positively selected. These receptors came from a man aged 25-45 years in good health.

The chain uses TRBV6-1 and TRBJ1-5; maybe TRBD1 (6 bases). Germline values: CDR1 MNHNS, CDR2 SASEGT. Trimming took 9 bases from V and 3 from J, leaving 12 bases between them. There are 13 residues in the CDR3. CDR3 protein: CASRTENNQPQHF. Written as DNA, the CDR3 is TGTGCCAGTAGGACAGAGAACAATCAGCCCCAGCATTTT.

The chain links TRBV7-9 to TRBJ1-5; possible D gene TRBD1, 6 bases. V was shortened by 2 bases and J by 6 bases, with 8 bases between the two germline ends. The CDR3 runs to 13 residues. Germline loops: CDR1 SEHNR, CDR2 FQNEAQ (reference sequence). CDR3 loop: CASSLTGSQPQHF. CDR3 nucleotides: TGTGCCAGCAGCTTAACAGGGAGTCAGCCCCAGCATTTT. The complete variable domain, with remaining parts taken from reference TRBV7-9 and TRBJ1-5, reads DTGVSQNPRHKITKRGQNVTFRCDPISEHNRLYWYRQTLGQGPEFLTYFQNEAQLEKSRLLSDRFSAERPKGSFSTLEIQRTEQGDSAMYLCASSLTGSQPQHFGDGTRLSIL.

The V call is TRBV19, the J call TRBJ2-7; TRBD2 matches at 11 bases. This CDR3 has 14 amino acids. J was trimmed by 6 bases and V by 3 bases; bases with no gene match: 4. Germline V gene sequence: CDR1 LNHDA, CDR2 SQIVND (reference sequence). In nucleotides, the CDR3 is TGTGCCAGTAGTATGCTAGCGGGAGGAGGCGAGCAGTACTTC. This translates into CASSMLAGGGEQYF. Supplemented by reference TRBV19 and TRBJ2-7, the full variable domain reads DGGITQSPKYLFRKEGQNVTLSCEQNLNHDAMYWYRQDPGQGLRLIYYSQIVNDFQKGDIAEGYSVSREKKESFPLTVTSAQKNPTAFYLCASSMLAGGGEQYFGPGTRLTVT.

The V and J genes are TRBV29-1 and TRBJ1-1; no clear D gene. Germline V gene lookup returns CDR1 SQVTM and CDR2 ANQGSEA. The CDR3 spans 14 residues. V lost 3 bases and J 2 bases, leaving 13 bases between the germline ends. CDR3 in DNA: TGCAGCGTTGAGAATGTGATAGCTAACACTGAAGCTTTCTTT. Translation: CSVENVIANTEAFF.

The chain recombines TRBV5-6 with TRBJ1-4, with 9 bases fitting TRBD1. CDR3 length: 18 amino acids. From germline, CDR1 is SGHDT and CDR2 YYEEEE. V dropped 4 bases and J dropped 0; count of bases not matched to a gene: 10. CDR3 protein: CASSPRDRAIATNEKLFF. As DNA, the CDR3 is TGTGCCAGCAGCCCCCGGGACAGGGCGATCGCAACTAATGAAAAACTGTTTTTT.

The chain joins TRBV5-6 to TRBJ1-1, with 9 bases lining up with TRBD1. The trim removed 2 bases at V and 8 bases at J, leaving 1 base unmatched. The V gene's germline CDR1 is SGHDT and CDR2 YYEEEE. This CDR3 contains 12 residues. The CDR3 DNA reads as TGTGCCAGCAGCTTAGGGACAGGGGAAGCTTTCTTT. It translates to CASSLGTGEAFF.

This clone was picked up one time. This chain joins TRBV27 and TRBJ1-5; the D gene is possibly TRBD1 (6 bases). This CDR3 has 14 residues. Between the trimmed V and J ends, which lost 8 bases and 2 bases, there was a span of 13 bases. Germline V gene data show CDR1 as MNHEY and CDR2 as SMNVEV (reference sequence). Here the CDR3 DNA reads TGTGCCAGCGCGAACAGGGTGGGCAATCAGCCCCAGCATTTT. Translation gives CASANRVGNQPQHF.

The rearrangement links TRBV15 to TRBJ2-5; 7 nucleotides agree with TRBD1. CDR1 is LNHNV, CDR2 YYDKDF, per germline (reference sequence). The CDR3 spans 13 residues. The J segment lost 3 bases and the V segment lost 6 bases, leaving 4 bases of the junction unmatched. CDR3 sequence (DNA): TGTGCCACCAGGCAGGGGGTGGAAGAGACCCAGTACTTC. This encodes CATRQGVEETQYF.

The rearrangement joins TRBV18 to TRBJ1-5; TRBD1 agrees at 8 bases. The junction had 12 bases not matched to a gene; V was cut back by 4 bases and J by 7 bases. Germline CDR1 reads KGHSH; CDR2 reads LQKENI. There are 16 residues in the CDR3. The CDR3, as DNA: TGTGCCAGCTCACTAGGACAGGGTACGGCGAACCAGCCCCAGCATTTT. Protein sequence: CASSLGQGTANQPQHF.

The chain has TRBV10-2 and TRBJ2-2; 11 nucleotides match TRBD2. After removal of 8 bases from V and 4 bases from J, the junction contained 3 bases not matched to a gene. CDR1 is WSHSY, CDR2 SAAADI, per germline. The CDR3 consists of 14 residues. The CDR3 sequence: CASQGLAATGELFF. In DNA form, the CDR3 reads TGCGCCAGCCAGGGACTAGCGGCCACCGGGGAGCTGTTTTTT.